One sample yielded the 19 T cell receptor beta chains listed below, sequenced in a study of spatial heterogeneity in lung cancer (dated by TCRdb to about 2019). The library came from 5' RACE. The run used a NextSeq 500. TCRdb handled the public reads itself, with Q25 trimming in fastp and clone calling in MiXCR, and kept productive beta chains. Each record represents a unique CDR3 protein, reported with the most common genes and DNA among its rows. The sample has 45,000 to 55,000 distinct CDR3 sequences on record, less than 5.5% of them singletons. Roughly 11% of the sample is in the top ten clones. Interpreted using the paper, the time point label stands for: sample taken at primary tumor resection. The input for sequencing was PBMCs, taken at surgery. The source of these receptors is a male donor with early-stage non-small cell lung cancer.

This clonotype turned up a few times. This chain connects TRBV29-1 to TRBJ2-5; no reliable D call. Germline lookup yields CDR1 SQVTM and CDR2 ANQGSEA. V lost 4 bases and J 4 bases, leaving 13 bases between the germline ends. CDR3 length: 13 amino acids. In DNA form, the CDR3 reads TGCAGCGTTGGTGGTCGGCGAGGAGAGACCCAGTACTTC. The encoded protein is CSVGGRRGETQYF.

This clonotype was counted many times. The chain employs TRBV20-1 and TRBJ1-3; no clear D gene. This CDR3 is 13 amino acids long. Germline lookup yields CDR1 DFQATT and CDR2 SNEGSKA (reference sequence). Trimming stripped 5 bases from V and 0 bases from J, with 8 bases between. In DNA, the CDR3 is TGCAGTGCTTGGTATTCCTCTGGAAACACCATATATTTT. It translates to CSAWYSSGNTIYF.

This clonotype was observed many times. This chain joins TRBV20-1 and TRBJ2-1, with TRBD2 matching over 12 bases. The CDR3 is made up of 12 amino acids. CDR1 is DFQATT, CDR2 SNEGSKA, per germline (reference sequence). The DNA for the CDR3 is TGCAGGGCGACTAGCGGGAGTAATGAGCAGTTCTTC. This translates into CRATSGSNEQFF.

This clonotype appeared many times. The V gene is TRBV4-1, the J gene TRBJ2-3; 8 bases agree with TRBD1. The length of the CDR3 is 15 residues. Germline V gene lookup returns CDR1 MGHRA and CDR2 YSYEKL. After removal of 2 bases from V and 5 bases from J, the junction contained 6 bases not matched to a gene. As DNA, the CDR3 is TGCGCCAGCAGCCAACAGACAGGGGAGGAAGATACGCAGTATTTT. It yields the protein CASSQQTGEEDTQYF.

At least ten counts were recorded for this clonotype. V usage is TRBV13 and J usage is TRBJ2-2; D might be TRBD2 (5 bases). The CDR3 length is 15 residues. The V and J ends lost 5 bases and 3 bases respectively, with 13 bases between them. Germline-derived CDR1 and CDR2 are PRHDT and FYEKMQ (reference sequence). DNA of the CDR3: TGTGCCAGCAGCCTTAGTAAGGGAGACACCGGGGAGCTGTTTTTT. It encodes CASSLSKGDTGELFF.

This clonotype was observed a few times. The chain employs TRBV27 and TRBJ1-1, with 8 bases matching TRBD1. The CDR3 sequence is 15 residues long. Germline CDR1 reads MNHEY; CDR2 reads SMNVEV (reference sequence). Trimming at V came to 2 bases and at J to 5 bases, leaving 7 bases not matched to a gene. The CDR3 sequence: CASSLKRQGRTEAFF. The DNA of the CDR3 is TGTGCCAGCAGTTTAAAAAGACAGGGGCGGACTGAAGCTTTCTTT.

The table lists this clonotype with many counts. This chain connects TRBV5-1 to TRBJ2-3; D ambiguous. V was trimmed by 3 bases and J by 3 bases, leaving 8 bases between them. CDR1 and CDR2 (germline): SGHRS, YFSETQ. The CDR3 length is 13 residues. CDR3 sequence (DNA): TGCGCCAGCAGCTCGGACGGTACAGATACGCAGTATTTT. Its protein is CASSSDGTDTQYF.

This clonotype was seen more than once but under ten times. The chain has TRBV24-1 and TRBJ2-2; perhaps TRBD1 as D (5 bases). V was cut by 3 bases and J by 7 bases, with 20 bases left in between. Germline V CDR1 and CDR2: KGHDR, SFDVKD. CDR3 size: 17 residues. The CDR3 bases are TGTGCCACCAGTGATCGTCAGAACTCACAGGTGATCGGGGAGCTGTTTTTT. Its protein product is CATSDRQNSQVIGELFF.

This clonotype has just a few counts. The rearrangement links TRBV4-1 to TRBJ2-5, with 8 bases fitting TRBD1. This CDR3 region has 18 residues. V was pared by 1 base and J by 1 base, with 11 bases of the junction left unmatched. Germline V gene sequence: CDR1 MGHRA, CDR2 YSYEKL. The DNA of the CDR3 is TGCGCCAGCAGCCAAGGCCAGACGTCAGGGGGCCCCCAAGAGACCCAGTACTTC. Encoded protein: CASSQGQTSGGPQETQYF.

The chain carries TRBV18 and TRBJ1-4, with a possible D match to TRBD1 (5 bases). The CDR3 is made up of 15 amino acids. With 4 bases removed from V and 5 bases from J, the gap between germline ends came to 14 bases. CDR1 is KGHSH, CDR2 LQKENI, per germline. This chain's CDR3 is CASSLTGRDNEKLFF. The CDR3 coding sequence is TGTGCCAGCTCACTCACGGGACGGGACAATGAAAAACTGTTTTTT.

In its sample, this clonotype was seen many times. This chain uses TRBV5-1 with TRBJ2-7, with TRBD1 identical over 8 bases. The length of the CDR3 is 13 residues. The germline gives CDR1 SGHRS, CDR2 YFSETQ. V was pared by 3 bases and J by 6 bases, with 5 bases of the junction left unmatched. The CDR3 spells CASSSTGQGEQYF. CDR3 coding DNA: TGCGCCAGCAGCTCAACCGGACAGGGCGAGCAGTACTTC.

This clonotype was found many times. The chain combines TRBV20-1 with TRBJ1-3, with 7 bases identical to TRBD1. The CDR3 consists of 13 residues. Per the germline V gene, CDR1 is DFQATT and CDR2 is SNEGSKA (reference sequence). J was trimmed by 0 bases and V by 5 bases; bases with no gene match: 1. CDR3 sequence (DNA): TGCAGTGCTGGGACAGACTCTGGAAACACCATATATTTT. It translates to CSAGTDSGNTIYF.

This clonotype appeared many times. CDR3 in DNA: TGTGCCAGCAGCGTCGCGCCGACCAGCCTGGATACGCAGTATTTT. It is translated as CASSVAPTSLDTQYF. This rearrangement joins TRBV9 to TRBJ2-3; D remains ambiguous. Germline assignment: CDR1 SGDLS and CDR2 YYNGEE. V lost 2 bases and J 6 bases, leaving 16 bases between the germline ends. CDR3 length: 15 amino acids.

This clonotype was counted at least ten times. The V and J genes are TRBV5-4 and TRBJ1-3; maybe TRBD1 (6 bases). V lost 4 bases to trimming and J lost 0 bases, with 11 bases between them. Germline CDR1 and CDR2: SGHNT and YYREEE (reference sequence). The CDR3 sequence is 15 residues long. The CDR3 reads CASSIQGPSGNTIYF. The CDR3 bases are TGTGCCAGCAGCATACAGGGTCCCTCTGGAAACACCATATATTTT.

This clonotype was observed many times. The germline gene is not matched at one end of the junction; a read error may be the cause. The chain employs TRBV29-1 and TRBJ2-2, with D unresolved. The CDR3 totals 14 residues. CDR1 and CDR2 (germline): SQVTM, ANQGSEA. The CDR3 region has the DNA TGCAGCGTGGAAGTGGTCCCGAACACCGGGGAGCTGTTTTTT. Protein sequence: CSVEVVPNTGELFF.

This clonotype was counted many times. The rearrangement uses TRBV28 and TRBJ2-3; D unclear. Deletions cut 2 bases from V and 7 bases from J, with 13 bases between. The CDR3 runs 14 residues. Germline V CDR1 and CDR2: MDHEN, SYDVKM. The CDR3, as DNA: TGTGCCAGCAGTTTAGGTCGGCAGTACTATACGCAGTATTTT. Its protein product is CASSLGRQYYTQYF.

This clonotype showed up many times. V and J are TRBV18 and TRBJ2-3; 14 bases are a match to TRBD2. J gave up 9 bases and V 4 bases, and 6 bases lay outside the gene matches. Germline V CDR1 and CDR2: KGHSH, LQKENI. CDR3 size: 15 residues. CDR3 amino acids: CASSRQTSGRATQYF. The CDR3 DNA follows: TGTGCCAGCTCACGTCAGACTAGCGGGAGGGCCACGCAGTATTTT.

This clonotype has ten or more counts. The V and J genes are TRBV2 and TRBJ2-1; maybe TRBD2 (5 bases). V lost 0 bases to trimming and J lost 0 bases, with 6 bases between them. This CDR3 spans 15 amino acids. CDR1 is SNHLY and CDR2 is FYNNEI in the germline V gene. CDR3 region: CASSEAGSSYNEQFF. The CDR3, as DNA: TGTGCCAGCAGTGAAGCGGGGAGCTCCTACAATGAGCAGTTCTTC.

This clonotype was counted many times. The V and J genes are TRBV7-2 and TRBJ2-7; TRBD2 matches at 7 bases. The CDR3 totals 13 residues. V lost 6 bases and J lost 5; bases outside the gene matches: 7. The germline V gene has CDR1 SGHTA and CDR2 FQGNSA. CDR3 coding DNA: TGTGCCAGCAGGTCGGGGGGAGTACACGAGCAGTACTTC. It encodes CASRSGGVHEQYF.